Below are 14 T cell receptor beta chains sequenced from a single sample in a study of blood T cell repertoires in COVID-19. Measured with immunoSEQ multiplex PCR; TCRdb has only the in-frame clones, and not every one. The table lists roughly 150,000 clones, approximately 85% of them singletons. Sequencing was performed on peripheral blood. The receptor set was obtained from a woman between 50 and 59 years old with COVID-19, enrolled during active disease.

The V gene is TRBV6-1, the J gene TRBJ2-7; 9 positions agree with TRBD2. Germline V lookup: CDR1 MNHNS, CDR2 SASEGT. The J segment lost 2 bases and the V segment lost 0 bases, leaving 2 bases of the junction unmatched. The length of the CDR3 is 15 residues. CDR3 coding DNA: TGTGCCAGCAGTGAAGCGCGCGGGGGGGCCTACGAGCAGTACTTC. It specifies CASSEARGGAYEQYF.

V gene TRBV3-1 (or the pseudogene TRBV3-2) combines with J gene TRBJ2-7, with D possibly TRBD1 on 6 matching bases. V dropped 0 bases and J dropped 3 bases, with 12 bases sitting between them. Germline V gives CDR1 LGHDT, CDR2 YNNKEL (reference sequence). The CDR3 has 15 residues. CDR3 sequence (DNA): TGTGCCAGCAGCCAAGATATCAACAGGGACTACGAGCAGTACTTC. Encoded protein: CASSQDINRDYEQYF.

The CDR3 bases are TGTGCCAGCAGCTTGTATAGTCAGGTCGATCAGCCCCAGCATTTT. Translation gives CASSLYSQVDQPQHF. The J gene is TRBJ1-5, the V gene TRBV5-6; the D is unclear. The CDR3 totals 15 residues. CDR1 is SGHDT, CDR2 YYEEEE, per germline. Trimming shortened V by 1 base and J by 5 bases, and 13 bases separated the two germline ends. Together with reference TRBV5-6 and TRBJ1-5, the CDR3 gives the full variable domain: DAGVTQSPTHLIKTRGQQVTLRCSPKSGHDTVSWYQQALGQGPQFIFQYYEEEERQRGNFPDRFSGHQFPNYSSELNVNALLLGDSALYLCASSLYSQVDQPQHFGDGTRLSIL.

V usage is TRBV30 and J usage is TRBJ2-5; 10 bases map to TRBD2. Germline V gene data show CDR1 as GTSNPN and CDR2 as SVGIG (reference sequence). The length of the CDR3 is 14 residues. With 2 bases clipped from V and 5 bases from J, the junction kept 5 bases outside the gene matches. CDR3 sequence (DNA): TGTGCCTGGAGTCCAGCGGGGGGGCCGGAGACCCAGTACTTC. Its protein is CAWSPAGGPETQYF.

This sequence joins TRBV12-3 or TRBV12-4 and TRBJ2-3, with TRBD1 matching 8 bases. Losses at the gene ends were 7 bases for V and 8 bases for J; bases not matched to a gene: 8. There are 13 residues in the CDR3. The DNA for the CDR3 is TGTGCCAGCACCAATTTACAGGGGGGTACGCAGTATTTT. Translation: CASTNLQGGTQYF.

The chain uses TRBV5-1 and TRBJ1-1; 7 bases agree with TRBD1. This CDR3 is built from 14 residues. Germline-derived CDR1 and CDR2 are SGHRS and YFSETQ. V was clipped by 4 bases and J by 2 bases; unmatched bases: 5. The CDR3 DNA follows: TGCGCCAGCAGCGGGTGGGACAGAAACACTGAAGCTTTCTTT. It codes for CASSGWDRNTEAFF.

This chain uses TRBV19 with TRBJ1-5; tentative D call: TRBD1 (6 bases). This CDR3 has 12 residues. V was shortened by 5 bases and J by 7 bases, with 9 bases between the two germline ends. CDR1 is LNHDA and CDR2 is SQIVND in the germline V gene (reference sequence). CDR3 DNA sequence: TGTGCCAGTAGTGCACAGGGACAGCCCCAGCATTTT. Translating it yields CASSAQGQPQHF. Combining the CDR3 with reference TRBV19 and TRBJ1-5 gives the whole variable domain DGGITQSPKYLFRKEGQNVTLSCEQNLNHDAMYWYRQDPGQGLRLIYYSQIVNDFQKGDIAEGYSVSREKKESFPLTVTSAQKNPTAFYLCASSAQGQPQHFGDGTRLSIL.

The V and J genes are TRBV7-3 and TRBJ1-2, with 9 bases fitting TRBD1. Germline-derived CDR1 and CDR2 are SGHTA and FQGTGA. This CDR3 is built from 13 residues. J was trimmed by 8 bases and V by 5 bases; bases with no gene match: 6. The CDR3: CASSPTGGLGYTF. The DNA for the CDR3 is TGTGCCAGCAGCCCCACAGGGGGCCTGGGCTACACCTTC.

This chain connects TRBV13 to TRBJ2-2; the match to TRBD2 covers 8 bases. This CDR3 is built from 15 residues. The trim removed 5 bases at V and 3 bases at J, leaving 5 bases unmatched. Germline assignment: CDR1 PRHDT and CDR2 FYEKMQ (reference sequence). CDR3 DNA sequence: TGTGCCAGCAGCCCCGGGACTAGTGACACCGGGGAGCTGTTTTTT. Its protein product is CASSPGTSDTGELFF. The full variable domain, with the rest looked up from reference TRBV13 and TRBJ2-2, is AAGVIQSPRHLIKEKRETATLKCYPIPRHDTVYWYQQGPGQDPQFLISFYEKMQSDKGSIPDRFSAQQFSDYHSELNMSSLELGDSALYFCASSPGTSDTGELFFGEGSRLTVL.

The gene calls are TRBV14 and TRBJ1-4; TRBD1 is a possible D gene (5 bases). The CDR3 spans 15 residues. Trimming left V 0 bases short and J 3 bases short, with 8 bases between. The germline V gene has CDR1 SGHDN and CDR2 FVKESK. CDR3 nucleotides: TGTGCCAGCAGCCAAGATACAGGTCCTAATGAAAAACTGTTTTTT. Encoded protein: CASSQDTGPNEKLFF.

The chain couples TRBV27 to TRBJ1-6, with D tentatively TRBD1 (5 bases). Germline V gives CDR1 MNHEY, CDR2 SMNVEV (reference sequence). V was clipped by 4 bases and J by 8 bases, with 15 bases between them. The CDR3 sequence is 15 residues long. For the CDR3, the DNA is TGTGCCAGCAGTTGGGGACTAGAGATCCATTCACCCCTCCACTTT. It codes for CASSWGLEIHSPLHF.

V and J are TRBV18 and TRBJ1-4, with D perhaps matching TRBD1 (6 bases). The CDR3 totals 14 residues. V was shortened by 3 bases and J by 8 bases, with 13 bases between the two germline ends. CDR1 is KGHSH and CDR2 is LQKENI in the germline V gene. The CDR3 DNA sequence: TGTGCCAGCTCACCGGCGGGGGCTATCGAAAAACTGTTTTTT. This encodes CASSPAGAIEKLFF.

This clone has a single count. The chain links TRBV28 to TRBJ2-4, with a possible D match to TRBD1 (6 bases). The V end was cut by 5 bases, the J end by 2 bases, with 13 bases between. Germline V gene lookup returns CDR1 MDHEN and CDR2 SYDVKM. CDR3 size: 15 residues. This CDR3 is CASSLQGQTKNIQYF. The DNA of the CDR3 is TGTGCCAGCAGTCTCCAGGGGCAAACCAAAAACATTCAGTACTTC.

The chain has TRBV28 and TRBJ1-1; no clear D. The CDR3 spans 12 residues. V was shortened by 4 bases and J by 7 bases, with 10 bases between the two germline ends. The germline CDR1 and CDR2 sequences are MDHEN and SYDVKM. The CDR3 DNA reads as TGTGCCAGCAGTTCCCCCCCCGTTGAAGCTTTCTTT. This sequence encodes CASSSPPVEAFF.